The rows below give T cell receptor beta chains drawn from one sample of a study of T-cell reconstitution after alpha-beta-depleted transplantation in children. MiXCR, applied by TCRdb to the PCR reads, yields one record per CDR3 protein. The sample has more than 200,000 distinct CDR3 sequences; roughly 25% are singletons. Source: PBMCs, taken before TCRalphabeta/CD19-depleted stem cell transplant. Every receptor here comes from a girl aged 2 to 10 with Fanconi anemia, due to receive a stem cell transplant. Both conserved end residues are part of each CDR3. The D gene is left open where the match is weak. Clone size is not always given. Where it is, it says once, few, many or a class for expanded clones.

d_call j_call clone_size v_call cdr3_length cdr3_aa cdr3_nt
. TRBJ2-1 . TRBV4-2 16 CASTLRGGGGNSEQFF TGTGCCAGCACCCTAAGGGGAGGGGGGGGCAATAGTGAGCAGTTCTTC
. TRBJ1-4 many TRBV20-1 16 CSARNLQGLDNEKLFF TGCAGTGCTAGGAACTTACAGGGACTGGATAATGAAAAACTGTTTTTT
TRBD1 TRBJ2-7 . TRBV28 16 CASSWGQWTGSYEQYF TGTGCCAGCAGTTGGGGTCAATGGACAGGGAGCTACGAGCAGTACTTC
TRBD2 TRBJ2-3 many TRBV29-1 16 CSVVSRGGVMADTQYF TGCAGCGTTGTCTCTCGGGGGGGAGTAATGGCAGATACGCAGTATTTT
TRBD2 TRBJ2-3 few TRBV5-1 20 CASTPRSPGLATIGTDTQYF TGCGCCAGCACACCCCGAAGTCCGGGACTAGCGACGATAGGCACAGATACGCAGTATTTT
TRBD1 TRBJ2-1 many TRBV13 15 CASSSGGTGYNEQFF TGTGCCAGCAGCTCAGGGGGTACTGGCTACAATGAGCAGTTCTTC
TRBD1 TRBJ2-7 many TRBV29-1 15 CSVEDQGQGLSEQYF TGCAGCGTTGAAGATCAGGGACAGGGGTTGTCCGAGCAGTACTTC
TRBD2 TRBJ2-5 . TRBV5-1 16 CASSLAGPTLLETQYF TGCGCCAGCAGCCTAGCGGGCCCGACCCTCTTGGAGACCCAGTACTTC
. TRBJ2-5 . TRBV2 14 CASRDTRLGETQYF TGTGCCAGCAGGGATACTAGGTTGGGAGAGACCCAGTACTTC
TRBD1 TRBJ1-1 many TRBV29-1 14 CSAGQGALNTEAFF TGCAGCGCTGGACAGGGGGCGCTTAACACTGAAGCTTTCTTT
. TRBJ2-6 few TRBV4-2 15 CASSPQGPGANVLTF TGTGCCAGCAGCCCGCAGGGGCCAGGGGCCAACGTCCTGACTTTC
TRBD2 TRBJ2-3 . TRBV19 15 CASSMLAGFPDTQYF TGTGCCAGTAGTATGTTAGCGGGATTCCCAGATACGCAGTATTTT
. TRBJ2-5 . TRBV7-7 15 CASSLAKGGQETQYF TGTGCCAGCAGCTTAGCTAAAGGGGGACAAGAGACCCAGTACTTC
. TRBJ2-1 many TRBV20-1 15 CSARDYSGTYNEQFF TGCAGTGCTAGAGATTATAGCGGAACCTACAATGAGCAGTTCTTC
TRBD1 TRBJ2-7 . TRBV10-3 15 CAISESRTGGYEQYF TGTGCCATCAGTGAGTCCCGGACAGGGGGCTACGAGCAGTACTTC
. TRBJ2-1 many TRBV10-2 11 CASSDLYEQFF TGCGCCAGCAGTGACCTATATGAGCAGTTCTTC
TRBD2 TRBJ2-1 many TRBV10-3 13 CATGTSGSNEQFF TGTGCCACCGGGACTAGCGGGAGCAATGAGCAGTTCTTC
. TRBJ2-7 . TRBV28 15 CASSLTLTSSYEQYF TGTGCCAGCAGTTTAACCCTGACTAGCTCCTACGAGCAGTACTTC
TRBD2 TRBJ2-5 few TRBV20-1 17 CSARVSRGGLFLETQYF TGCAGTGCTAGAGTGTCGCGGGGGGGCCTATTCCTTGAGACCCAGTACTTC
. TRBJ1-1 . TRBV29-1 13 CSASMGPDTEAFF TGCAGCGCTTCAATGGGACCTGACACTGAAGCTTTCTTT
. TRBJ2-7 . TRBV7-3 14 CASSFSGDHPEQYF TGTGCCAGCAGCTTCTCAGGGGACCATCCCGAGCAGTACTTC
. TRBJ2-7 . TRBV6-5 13 CASSYSWGDEQYF TGTGCCAGCAGTTACTCTTGGGGGGACGAGCAGTACTTC
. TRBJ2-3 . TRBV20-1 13 CSAWGRSQDTQYF TGCAGTGCTTGGGGACGGAGCCAGGATACGCAGTATTTT
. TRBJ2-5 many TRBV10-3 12 CASRTDGETQYF TGTGCCAGTAGGACAGACGGGGAGACCCAGTACTTC
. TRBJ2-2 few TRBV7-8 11 CASYNTGELFF TGTGCCAGCTATAACACCGGGGAGCTGTTTTTT
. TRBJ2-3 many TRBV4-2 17 CASSQDYAASLADTQYF TGTGCCAGCAGCCAAGATTATGCGGCTAGTCTTGCTGATACGCAGTATTTT
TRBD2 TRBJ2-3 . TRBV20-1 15 CSAGGGLAGGNTQYF TGCAGTGCTGGCGGGGGACTAGCGGGAGGAAATACGCAGTATTTT
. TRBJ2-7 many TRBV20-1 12 CSARQGRAEQYF TGCAGTGCTAGACAGGGTCGGGCCGAGCAGTACTTC
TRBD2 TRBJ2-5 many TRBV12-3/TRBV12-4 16 CASSLAGGLAAETQYF TGTGCCAGCAGTTTAGCGGGAGGACTAGCGGCAGAGACCCAGTACTTC
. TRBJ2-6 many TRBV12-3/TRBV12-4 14 CASSWGFGANVLTF TGTGCCAGCAGTTGGGGGTTCGGGGCCAACGTCCTGACTTTC
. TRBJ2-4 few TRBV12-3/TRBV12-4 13 CASSLSRSYIQYF TGTGCCAGCAGTTTATCCAGGTCTTACATTCAGTACTTC
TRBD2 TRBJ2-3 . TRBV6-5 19 CASSFLVSSGSGKADTQYF TGTGCCAGCAGTTTCCTCGTCTCTAGCGGGAGTGGAAAAGCAGATACGCAGTATTTT
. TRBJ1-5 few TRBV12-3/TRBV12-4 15 CASSTDNRSNQPQHF TGTGCCAGCAGTACGGACAACCGGAGCAATCAGCCCCAGCATTTT